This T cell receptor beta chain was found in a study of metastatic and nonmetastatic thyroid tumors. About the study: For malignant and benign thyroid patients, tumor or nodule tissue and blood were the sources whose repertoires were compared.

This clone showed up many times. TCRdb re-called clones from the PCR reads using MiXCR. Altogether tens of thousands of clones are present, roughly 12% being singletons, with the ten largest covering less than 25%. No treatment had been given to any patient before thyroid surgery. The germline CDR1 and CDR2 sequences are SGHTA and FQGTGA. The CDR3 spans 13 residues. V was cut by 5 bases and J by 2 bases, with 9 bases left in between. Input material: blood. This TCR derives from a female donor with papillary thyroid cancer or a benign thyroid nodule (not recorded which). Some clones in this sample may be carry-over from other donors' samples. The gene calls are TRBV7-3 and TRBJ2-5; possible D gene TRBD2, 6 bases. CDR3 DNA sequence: TGTGCCAGCAGCGCGGGACTGCAAGAGACCCAGTACTTC. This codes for CASSAGLQETQYF.